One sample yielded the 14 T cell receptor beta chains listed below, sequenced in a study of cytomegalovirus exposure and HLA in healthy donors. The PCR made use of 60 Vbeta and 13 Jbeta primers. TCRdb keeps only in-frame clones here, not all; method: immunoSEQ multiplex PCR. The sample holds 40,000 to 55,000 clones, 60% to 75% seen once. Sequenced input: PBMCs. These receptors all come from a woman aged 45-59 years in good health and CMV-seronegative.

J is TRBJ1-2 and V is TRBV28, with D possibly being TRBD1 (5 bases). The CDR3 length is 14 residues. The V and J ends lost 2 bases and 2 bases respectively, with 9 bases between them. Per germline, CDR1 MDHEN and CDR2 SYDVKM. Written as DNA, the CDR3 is TGTGCCAGCAGTTTACCGACAGAAAACTATGGCTACACCTTC. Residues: CASSLPTENYGYTF.

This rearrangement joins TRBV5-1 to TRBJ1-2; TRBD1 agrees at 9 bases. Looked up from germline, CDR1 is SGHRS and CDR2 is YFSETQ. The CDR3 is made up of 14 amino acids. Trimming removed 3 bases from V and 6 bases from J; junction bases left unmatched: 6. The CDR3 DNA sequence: TGCGCCAGCAGCTCCGGACAGGGGAAGGATGGCTACACCTTC. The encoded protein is CASSSGQGKDGYTF.

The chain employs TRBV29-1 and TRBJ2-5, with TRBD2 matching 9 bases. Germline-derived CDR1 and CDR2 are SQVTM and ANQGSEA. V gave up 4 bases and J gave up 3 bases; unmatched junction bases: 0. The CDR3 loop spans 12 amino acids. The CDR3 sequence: CSVGTSEETQYF. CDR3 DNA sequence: TGCAGCGTTGGGACTAGCGAAGAGACCCAGTACTTC. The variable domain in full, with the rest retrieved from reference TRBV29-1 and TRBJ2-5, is SAVISQKPSRDICQRGTSLTIQCQVDSQVTMMFWYRQQPGQSLTLIATANQGSEATYESGFVIDKFPISRPNLTFSTLTVSNMSPEDSSIYLCSVGTSEETQYFGPGTRLLVL.

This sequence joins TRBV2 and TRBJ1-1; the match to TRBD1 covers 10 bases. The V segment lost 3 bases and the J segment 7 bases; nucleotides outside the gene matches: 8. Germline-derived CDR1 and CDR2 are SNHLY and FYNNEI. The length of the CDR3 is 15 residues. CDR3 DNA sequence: TGTGCCAGCAGTGATAGGACAGGGGGAGTTAATGAAGCTTTCTTT. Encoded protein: CASSDRTGGVNEAFF.

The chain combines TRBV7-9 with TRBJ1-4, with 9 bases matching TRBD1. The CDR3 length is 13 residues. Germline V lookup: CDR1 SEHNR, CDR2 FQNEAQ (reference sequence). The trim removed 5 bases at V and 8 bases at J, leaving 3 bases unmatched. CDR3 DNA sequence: TGTGCCAGCAGCACAGGACAGGGGGAAAAACTGTTTTTT. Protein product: CASSTGQGEKLFF.

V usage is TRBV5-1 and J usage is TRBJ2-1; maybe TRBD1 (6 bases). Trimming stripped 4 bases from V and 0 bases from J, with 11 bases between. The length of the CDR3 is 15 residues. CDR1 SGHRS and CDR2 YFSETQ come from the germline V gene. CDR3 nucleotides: TGCGCCAGCAGCCCTGGACAGCCCTCCTACAATGAGCAGTTCTTC. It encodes CASSPGQPSYNEQFF.

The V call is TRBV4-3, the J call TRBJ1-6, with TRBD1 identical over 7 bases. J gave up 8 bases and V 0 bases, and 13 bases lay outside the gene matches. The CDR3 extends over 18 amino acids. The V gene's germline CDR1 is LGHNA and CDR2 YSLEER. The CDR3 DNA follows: TGCGCCAGCAGCCAAGAGTCTGCGGCGACAGACAGGGATTCACCCCTCCACTTT. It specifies CASSQESAATDRDSPLHF.

The CDR3 nucleotides read TGTGCCAGCAGCTTTCTTCCCACTGAAGCTTTCTTT. This gives the protein CASSFLPTEAFF. The gene calls are TRBV5-8 and TRBJ1-1, with D unresolved. The CDR3 extends over 12 amino acids. Trimming removed 2 bases at V and 4 bases at J, with 6 bases between. Germline values: CDR1 SGHTS, CDR2 YDEGEE.

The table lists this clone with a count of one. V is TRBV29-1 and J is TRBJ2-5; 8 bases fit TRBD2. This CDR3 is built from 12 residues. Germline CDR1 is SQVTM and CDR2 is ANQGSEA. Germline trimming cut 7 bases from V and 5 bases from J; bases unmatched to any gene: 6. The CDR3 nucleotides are TGCAGCGCCGAAACGGGAGGGGAGACCCAGTACTTC. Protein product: CSAETGGETQYF.

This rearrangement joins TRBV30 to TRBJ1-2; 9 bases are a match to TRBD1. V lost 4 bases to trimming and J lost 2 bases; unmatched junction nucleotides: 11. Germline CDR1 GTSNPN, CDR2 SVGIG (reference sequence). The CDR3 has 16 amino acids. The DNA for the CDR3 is TGTGCCTGGATTGAAGGTCCCGGGACAGGGAACTATGGCTACACCTTC. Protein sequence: CAWIEGPGTGNYGYTF. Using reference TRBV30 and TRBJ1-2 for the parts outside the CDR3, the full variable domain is SQTIHQWPATLVQPVGSPLSLECTVEGTSNPNLYWYRQAAGRGLQLLFYSVGIGQISSEVPQNLSASRPQDRQFILSSKKLLLSDSGFYLCAWIEGPGTGNYGYTFGSGTRLTVV.

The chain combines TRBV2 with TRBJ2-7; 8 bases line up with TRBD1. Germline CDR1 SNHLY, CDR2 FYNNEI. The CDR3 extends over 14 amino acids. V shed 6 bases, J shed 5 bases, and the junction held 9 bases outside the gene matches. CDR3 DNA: TGTGCCAGCAGCCCGCTGGGGACAGGCAACGAGCAGTACTTC. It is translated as CASSPLGTGNEQYF.

The CDR3 DNA reads TGTGCCAGCAGGCCCGCGGCCGACCCGCAGTATTTT. Its translation is CASRPAADPQYF. The chain links TRBV6-1 to TRBJ2-3; D not resolved. The CDR3 spans 12 residues. Germline V gene sequence: CDR1 MNHNS, CDR2 SASEGT. The V end was cut by 6 bases, the J end by 10 bases, with 14 bases between.

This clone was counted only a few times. The CDR3 reads CASLQGAGANVLTF. The CDR3 DNA reads as TGTGCCAGTTTACAGGGGGCTGGGGCCAACGTCCTGACTTTC. The gene calls are TRBV19 and TRBJ2-6; 8 positions match TRBD1. The CDR3 runs to 14 residues. Losses at the gene ends were 8 bases for V and 2 bases for J; bases not matched to a gene: 2. CDR1 LNHDA and CDR2 SQIVND come from the germline V gene (reference sequence).

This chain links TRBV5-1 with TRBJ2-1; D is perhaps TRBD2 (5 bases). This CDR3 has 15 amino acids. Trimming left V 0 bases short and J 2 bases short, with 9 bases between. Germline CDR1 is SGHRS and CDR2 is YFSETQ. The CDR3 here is CASSLEGGPYNEQFF. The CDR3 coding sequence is TGCGCCAGCAGCTTGGAAGGAGGTCCCTACAATGAGCAGTTCTTC.